This TCR beta chain was sequenced for a study of long-term antiretroviral therapy in people with HIV. At the survey level, the v3.0 immunoSEQ assay was run. Measured with immunoSEQ multiplex PCR; TCRdb has only the in-frame clones, and not every one. The table includes 20,000 to 30,000 clones, 70% to 90% detected once. The CDR3 consists of 13 residues. With 5 bases removed from V and 2 bases from J, the gap between germline ends came to 10 bases. The germline CDR1 and CDR2 sequences are MNHEY and SMNVEV (reference sequence). This chain connects TRBV27 to TRBJ2-7; no clear D gene. The input for sequencing was unsorted PBMCs, taken almost 4.6 years after starting antiretroviral therapy. This receptor was obtained from a young man with HIV. CDR3 in amino acids: CASSPYPPYEQYF. The CDR3 nucleotides are TGTGCCAGCAGTCCTTACCCCCCCTACGAGCAGTACTTC.